Reported below is one T cell receptor beta chain. The antigen remains undetermined. Germline V CDR1 and CDR2: MNHEY, SVGAGI. This CDR3 is 14 amino acids long. Trimming cost V 7 bases and J 6 bases, with 18 bases left between them. This sample was included in a study of cytomegalovirus exposure and HLA in healthy donors. It was with 60 Vbeta and 13 Jbeta primers that the PCR ran. The table came from immunoSEQ multiplex PCR; TCRdb's copy has only in-frame clones and leaves some out. The sample includes roughly 110,000 clones, about four fifths of them seen just once. Study-level results: The study flagged about 150 TCR beta chains as cytomegalovirus-associated. As a later analysis showed, a missense DCLRE1C variant was linked to trimming of TCR beta V- and J-genes. Upon later analysis, TCR association rates were observed to vary by HLA locus, being highest for DRB1 and lowest for HLA-C.

The chain combines TRBV6-5 with TRBJ1-1; D ambiguous. Material for sequencing was PBMCs. This receptor was identified in a man under 40 in good health and CMV-seropositive. CDR3 bases: TGTGCCAGCAATCCCTCCCCGGTGGTGGCTGAAGCTTTCTTT. Translating gives CASNPSPVVAEAFF.